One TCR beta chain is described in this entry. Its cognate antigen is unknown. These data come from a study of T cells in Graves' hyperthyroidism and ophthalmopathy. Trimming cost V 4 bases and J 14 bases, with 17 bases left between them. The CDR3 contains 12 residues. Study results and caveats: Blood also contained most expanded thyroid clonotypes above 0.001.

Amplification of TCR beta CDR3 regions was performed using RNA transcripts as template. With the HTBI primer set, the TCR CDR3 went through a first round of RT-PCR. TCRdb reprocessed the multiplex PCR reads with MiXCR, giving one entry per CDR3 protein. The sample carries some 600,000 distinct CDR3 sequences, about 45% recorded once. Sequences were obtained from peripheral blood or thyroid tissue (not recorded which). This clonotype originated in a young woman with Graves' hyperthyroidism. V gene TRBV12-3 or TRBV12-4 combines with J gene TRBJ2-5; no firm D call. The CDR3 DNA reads TGTGCCAGCAGTTCCGGCGGATCCTTCTCCTACTTC. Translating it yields CASSSGGSFSYF.